This is a list of T cell receptor beta chains from one sample in a study of PD-1 blockade in classical Hodgkin lymphoma. Assay: immunoSEQ multiplex PCR; the TCRdb copy retains only in-frame clones and omits some. The sample includes 100,000 or so clones, approximately 90% of them seen just once. Sequenced material: peripheral blood mononuclear cells (PBMCs), taken before the fourth cycle of nivolumab. These receptors all stem from a human donor with classical Hodgkin lymphoma. Both conserved end residues are trimmed from each CDR3. Fields, in order: V gene, J gene, clone size, CDR3 protein. Expanded clones get a size class; other rows say once, few or many, or leave the size out.

v_call: TRBV5-1; j_call: TRBJ1-1; clone_size: -; cdr3_aa: ASSLVPQGAGGMNTEAF
v_call: TRBV19; j_call: TRBJ1-5; clone_size: -; cdr3_aa: ASSLRRDGSNQPQH
v_call: TRBV4-1; j_call: TRBJ2-2; clone_size: -; cdr3_aa: ASSQELAVGGELF
v_call: TRBV7-9; j_call: TRBJ1-5; clone_size: -; cdr3_aa: ASSSSGSNQPQH
v_call: TRBV28; j_call: TRBJ1-2; clone_size: once; cdr3_aa: ASSSSGGYT
v_call: TRBV28; j_call: TRBJ1-3; clone_size: -; cdr3_aa: ASSFPRQQANTIY
v_call: TRBV2; j_call: TRBJ2-3; clone_size: -; cdr3_aa: ASSNGGLSTDTQY
v_call: TRBV27; j_call: TRBJ2-3; clone_size: -; cdr3_aa: ASSPGASTDTQY
v_call: TRBV2; j_call: TRBJ2-7; clone_size: -; cdr3_aa: ASRELAYEQY
v_call: TRBV5-1; j_call: TRBJ1-5; clone_size: -; cdr3_aa: ASSLGGSHSNQPQH
v_call: TRBV4-3; j_call: TRBJ1-5; clone_size: once; cdr3_aa: ASSRDRGYPQPQH
v_call: TRBV27; j_call: TRBJ2-7; clone_size: -; cdr3_aa: ASSLYPTGGYEQY
v_call: TRBV5-6; j_call: TRBJ2-5; clone_size: -; cdr3_aa: ASSPGLLQETQY
v_call: TRBV6-1; j_call: TRBJ2-1; clone_size: -; cdr3_aa: ASRPNRDLKQF
v_call: TRBV2; j_call: TRBJ2-3; clone_size: -; cdr3_aa: ASSVWDSRRISSTDTQY
v_call: TRBV18; j_call: TRBJ2-3; clone_size: -; cdr3_aa: ASSPRTATSTDTQY
v_call: TRBV2; j_call: TRBJ2-1; clone_size: -; cdr3_aa: ASSELKPGTSGRSSSYNEQF
v_call: TRBV5-4; j_call: TRBJ2-5; clone_size: -; cdr3_aa: ASSLGRSETQY
v_call: TRBV6-6; j_call: TRBJ1-1; clone_size: -; cdr3_aa: ASSFPGGNTEAF
v_call: TRBV14; j_call: TRBJ1-4; clone_size: -; cdr3_aa: ASSQEGTTNEKLF
v_call: TRBV9; j_call: TRBJ2-2; clone_size: -; cdr3_aa: ASSRGLAGANTGELF
v_call: TRBV29-1; j_call: TRBJ1-1; clone_size: few; cdr3_aa: SVMGSTRAF
v_call: TRBV2; j_call: TRBJ1-5; clone_size: -; cdr3_aa: ASRDRGQNQPQH
v_call: TRBV6-5; j_call: TRBJ2-7; clone_size: -; cdr3_aa: ASSGTAEADEQY
v_call: TRBV5-1; j_call: TRBJ2-7; clone_size: -; cdr3_aa: ASSLAIGQGAYEQY
v_call: TRBV28; j_call: TRBJ1-1; clone_size: -; cdr3_aa: ASTGTGGGTEAF
v_call: TRBV4-2; j_call: TRBJ1-2; clone_size: few; cdr3_aa: ASRSDRGDGYT
v_call: TRBV4-3; j_call: TRBJ2-5; clone_size: -; cdr3_aa: ASSPAMRRGETQY
v_call: TRBV7-9; j_call: TRBJ2-3; clone_size: -; cdr3_aa: ASSEPPGPSTDTQY
v_call: TRBV7-6; j_call: TRBJ2-4; clone_size: -; cdr3_aa: ASSLMGSGQGNIQY
v_call: TRBV28; j_call: TRBJ2-5; clone_size: -; cdr3_aa: ASISYLKSLAPQETQY
v_call: TRBV4-3; j_call: TRBJ1-4; clone_size: -; cdr3_aa: ASSQDPGTGNEKLF
v_call: TRBV21-1; j_call: TRBJ1-1; clone_size: few; cdr3_aa: ASSKEEEPMNTEAF
v_call: TRBV28; j_call: TRBJ2-3; clone_size: -; cdr3_aa: ASSPFSGGGSTDTQY
v_call: TRBV2; j_call: TRBJ1-5; clone_size: -; cdr3_aa: ASSGTGTGAKGNQPQH
v_call: TRBV10-1; j_call: TRBJ2-2; clone_size: few; cdr3_aa: ASSLGTGELF
v_call: TRBV28; j_call: TRBJ1-1; clone_size: -; cdr3_aa: ASSEYGGPRAF
v_call: TRBV15; j_call: TRBJ1-1; clone_size: -; cdr3_aa: ATSRDRFGSPNTEAF
v_call: TRBV5-4; j_call: TRBJ1-2; clone_size: -; cdr3_aa: ASSPSGLYGYT
v_call: TRBV6-6; j_call: TRBJ1-2; clone_size: few; cdr3_aa: ASSYSDREDGYT
v_call: TRBV7-2; j_call: TRBJ2-1; clone_size: -; cdr3_aa: ASSLVAGRGYNEQF
v_call: TRBV15; j_call: TRBJ1-4; clone_size: -; cdr3_aa: ATSRDLQEEKLF
v_call: TRBV7-2; j_call: TRBJ2-2; clone_size: -; cdr3_aa: ASRAGTGRTGELF
v_call: TRBV10-3; j_call: TRBJ2-1; clone_size: -; cdr3_aa: AISDRGLAGSSYNEQF
v_call: TRBV6-5; j_call: TRBJ2-7; clone_size: -; cdr3_aa: ASSPLGGSGYEQY